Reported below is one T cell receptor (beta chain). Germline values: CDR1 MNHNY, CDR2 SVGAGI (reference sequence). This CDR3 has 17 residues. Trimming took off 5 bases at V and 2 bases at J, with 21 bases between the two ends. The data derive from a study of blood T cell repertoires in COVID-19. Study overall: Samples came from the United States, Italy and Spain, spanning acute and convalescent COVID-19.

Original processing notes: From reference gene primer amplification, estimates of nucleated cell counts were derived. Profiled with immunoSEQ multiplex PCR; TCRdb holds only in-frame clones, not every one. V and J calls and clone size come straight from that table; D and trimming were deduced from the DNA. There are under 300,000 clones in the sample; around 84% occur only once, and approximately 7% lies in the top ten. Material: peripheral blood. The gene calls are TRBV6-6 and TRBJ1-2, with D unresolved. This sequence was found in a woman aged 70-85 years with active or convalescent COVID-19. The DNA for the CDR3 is TGTGCCAGCAGTCTCGTCCGGTCCCCCCGAGGGAACTATGGCTACACCTTC. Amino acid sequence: CASSLVRSPRGNYGYTF.